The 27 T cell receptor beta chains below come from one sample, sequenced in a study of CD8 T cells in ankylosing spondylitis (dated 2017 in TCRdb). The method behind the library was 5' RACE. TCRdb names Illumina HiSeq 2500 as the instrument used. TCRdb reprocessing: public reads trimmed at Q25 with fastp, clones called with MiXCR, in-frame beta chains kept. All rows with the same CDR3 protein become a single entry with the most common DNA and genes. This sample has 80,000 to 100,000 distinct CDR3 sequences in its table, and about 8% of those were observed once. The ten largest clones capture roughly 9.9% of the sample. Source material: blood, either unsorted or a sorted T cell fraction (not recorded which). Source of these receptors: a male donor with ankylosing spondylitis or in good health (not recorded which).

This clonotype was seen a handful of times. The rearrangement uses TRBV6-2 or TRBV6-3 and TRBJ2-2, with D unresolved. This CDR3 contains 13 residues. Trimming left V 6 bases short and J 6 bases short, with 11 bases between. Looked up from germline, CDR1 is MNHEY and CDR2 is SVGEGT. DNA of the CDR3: TGTGCCAGCAGCCTCTACAATGCCGGGGAGCTGTTTTTT. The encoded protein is CASSLYNAGELFF.

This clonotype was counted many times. The CDR3 sequence is CASSLTANTEAFF. The CDR3, as DNA: TGTGCCAGCAGCTTGACAGCGAACACTGAAGCTTTCTTT. This sequence joins TRBV7-9 and TRBJ1-1; tentative D call: TRBD1 (5 bases). V lost 3 bases and J lost 1, with 6 bases in between. The CDR3 runs to 13 residues. Germline V gene sequence: CDR1 SEHNR, CDR2 FQNEAQ (reference sequence).

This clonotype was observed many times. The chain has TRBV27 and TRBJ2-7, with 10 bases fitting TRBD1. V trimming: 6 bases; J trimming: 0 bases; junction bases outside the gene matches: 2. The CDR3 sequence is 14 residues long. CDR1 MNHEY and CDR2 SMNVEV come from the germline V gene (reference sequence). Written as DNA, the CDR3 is TGTGCCAGCAGAAGGACAGGGGGCTCCTACGAGCAGTACTTC. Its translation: CASRRTGGSYEQYF.

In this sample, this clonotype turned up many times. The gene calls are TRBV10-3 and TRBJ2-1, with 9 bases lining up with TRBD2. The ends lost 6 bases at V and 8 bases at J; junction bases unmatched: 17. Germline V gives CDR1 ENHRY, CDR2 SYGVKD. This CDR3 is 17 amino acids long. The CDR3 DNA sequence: TGTGCCATCAGACATAGCGGGAGTTCCCCCCCACAGGATGAGCAGTTCTTC. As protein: CAIRHSGSSPPQDEQFF.

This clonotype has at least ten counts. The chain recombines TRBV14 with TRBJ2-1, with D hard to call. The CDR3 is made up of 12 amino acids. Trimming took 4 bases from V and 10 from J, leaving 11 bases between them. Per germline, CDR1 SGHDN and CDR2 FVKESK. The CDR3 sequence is CASSPYSREQFF. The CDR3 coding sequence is TGTGCCAGCAGCCCCTATAGCAGGGAGCAGTTCTTC. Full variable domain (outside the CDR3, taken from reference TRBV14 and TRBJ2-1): EAGVTQFPSHSVIEKGQTVTLRCDPISGHDNLYWYRRVMGKEIKFLLHFVKESKQDESGMPNNRFLAERTGGTYSTLKVQPAELEDSGVYFCASSPYSREQFFGPGTRLTVL.

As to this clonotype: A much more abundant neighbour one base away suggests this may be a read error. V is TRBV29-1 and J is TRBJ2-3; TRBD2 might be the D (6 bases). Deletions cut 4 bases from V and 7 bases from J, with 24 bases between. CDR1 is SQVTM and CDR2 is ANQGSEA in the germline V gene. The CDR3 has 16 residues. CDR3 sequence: CSVGTRDSPMLYTQYF. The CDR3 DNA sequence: TGCAGCGTTGGTACACGGGACTCCCCTATGTTGTATACGCAGTATTTT.

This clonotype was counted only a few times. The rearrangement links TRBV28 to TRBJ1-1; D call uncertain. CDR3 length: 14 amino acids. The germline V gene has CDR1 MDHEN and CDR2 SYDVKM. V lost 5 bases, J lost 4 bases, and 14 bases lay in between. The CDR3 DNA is TGTGCCAGCAGTCTAAGCGGTGGGAGCACTGAAGCTTTCTTT. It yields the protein CASSLSGGSTEAFF.

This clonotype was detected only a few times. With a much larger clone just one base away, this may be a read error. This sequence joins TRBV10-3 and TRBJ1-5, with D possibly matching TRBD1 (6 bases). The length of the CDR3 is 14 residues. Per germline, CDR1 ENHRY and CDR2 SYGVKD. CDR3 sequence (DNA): TGTACCATCAGTGTGGGGGCACTGGGTCAGCCCCAGCATTTT. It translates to CTISVGALGQPQHF.

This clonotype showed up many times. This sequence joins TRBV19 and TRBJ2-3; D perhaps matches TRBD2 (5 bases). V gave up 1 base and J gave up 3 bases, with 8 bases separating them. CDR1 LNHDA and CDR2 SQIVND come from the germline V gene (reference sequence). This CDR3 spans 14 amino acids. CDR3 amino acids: CASSIGTSTDTQYF. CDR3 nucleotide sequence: TGTGCCAGTAGTATAGGGACTTCGACAGATACGCAGTATTTT.

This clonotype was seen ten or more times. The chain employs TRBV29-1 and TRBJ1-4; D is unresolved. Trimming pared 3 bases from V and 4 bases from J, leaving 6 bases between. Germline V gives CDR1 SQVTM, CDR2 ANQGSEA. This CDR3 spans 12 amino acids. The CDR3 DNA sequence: TGCAGCGTTGAGTTGGATAATGAAAAACTGTTTTTT. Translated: CSVELDNEKLFF.

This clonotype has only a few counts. CDR3 sequence: CSARRRGRQSTEAFF. CDR3 nucleotide sequence: TGCAGTGCTAGGCGGCGAGGGAGACAGAGCACTGAAGCTTTCTTT. The chain carries TRBV20-1 and TRBJ1-1, with D perhaps TRBD1 (5 bases). V was cut by 3 bases and J by 4 bases, with 18 bases left in between. This CDR3 region has 15 residues. Germline V gives CDR1 DFQATT, CDR2 SNEGSKA (reference sequence).

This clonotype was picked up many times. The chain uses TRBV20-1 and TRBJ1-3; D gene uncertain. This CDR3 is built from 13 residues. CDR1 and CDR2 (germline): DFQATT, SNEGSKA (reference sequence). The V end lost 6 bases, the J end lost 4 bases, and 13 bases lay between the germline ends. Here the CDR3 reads CSAENRAGNTIYF. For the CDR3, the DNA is TGCAGTGCCGAAAATCGGGCAGGAAACACCATATATTTT.

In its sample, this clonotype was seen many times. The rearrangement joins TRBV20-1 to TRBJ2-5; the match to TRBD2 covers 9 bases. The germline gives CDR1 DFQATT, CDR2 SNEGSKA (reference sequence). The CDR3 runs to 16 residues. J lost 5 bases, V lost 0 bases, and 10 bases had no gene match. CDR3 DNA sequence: TGCAGTGCTAGAGATCCTATTAGCGGGAGACGGGAGACCCAGTACTTC. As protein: CSARDPISGRRETQYF.

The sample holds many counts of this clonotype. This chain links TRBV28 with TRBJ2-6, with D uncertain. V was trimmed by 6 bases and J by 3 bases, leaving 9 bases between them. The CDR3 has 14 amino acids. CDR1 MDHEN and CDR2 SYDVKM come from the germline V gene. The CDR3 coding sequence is TGTGCCAGCAGGGCGGTCGTTGGGGCCAACGTCCTGACTTTC. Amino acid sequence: CASRAVVGANVLTF.

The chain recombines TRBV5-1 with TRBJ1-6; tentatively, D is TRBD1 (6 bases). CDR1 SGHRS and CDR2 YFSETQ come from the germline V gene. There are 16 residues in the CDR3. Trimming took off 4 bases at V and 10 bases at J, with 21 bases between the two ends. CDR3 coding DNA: TGCGCCAGCAGCAGAACAGGGCCCACTGGGGGCTCACCCCTCCACTTT. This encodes CASSRTGPTGGSPLHF.

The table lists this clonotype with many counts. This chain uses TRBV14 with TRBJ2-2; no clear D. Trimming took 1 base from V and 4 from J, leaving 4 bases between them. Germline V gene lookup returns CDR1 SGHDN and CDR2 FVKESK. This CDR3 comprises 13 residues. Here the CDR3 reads CASSQGTTGELFF. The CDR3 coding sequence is TGTGCCAGCAGCCAAGGGACCACCGGGGAGCTGTTTTTT.

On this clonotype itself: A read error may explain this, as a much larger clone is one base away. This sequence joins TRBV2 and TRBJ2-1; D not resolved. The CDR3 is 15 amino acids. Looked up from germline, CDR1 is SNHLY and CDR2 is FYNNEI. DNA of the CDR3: TGTGCCAGCAGTGAAAGGAACGGACCCTACAATGAGCAGCTCTTC. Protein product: CASSERNGPYNEQLF.

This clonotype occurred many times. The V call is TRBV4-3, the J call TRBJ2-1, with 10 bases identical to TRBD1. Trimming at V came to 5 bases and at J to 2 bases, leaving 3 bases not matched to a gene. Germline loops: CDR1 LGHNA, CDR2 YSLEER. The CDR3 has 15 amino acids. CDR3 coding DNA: TGCGCCAGCAGCTTTGGACAGGGGGCCTACAATGAGCAGTTCTTC. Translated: CASSFGQGAYNEQFF.

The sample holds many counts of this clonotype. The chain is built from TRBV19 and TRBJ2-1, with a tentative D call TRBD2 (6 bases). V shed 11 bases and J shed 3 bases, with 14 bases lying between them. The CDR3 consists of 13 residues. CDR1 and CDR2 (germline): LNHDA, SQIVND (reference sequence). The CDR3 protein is CACRGRLYNEQFF. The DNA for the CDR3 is TGTGCCTGCCGGGGGAGGCTCTACAATGAGCAGTTCTTC.

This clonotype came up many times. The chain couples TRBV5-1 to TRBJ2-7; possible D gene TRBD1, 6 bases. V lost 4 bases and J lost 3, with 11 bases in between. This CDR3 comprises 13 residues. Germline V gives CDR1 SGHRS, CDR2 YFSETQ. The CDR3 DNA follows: TGCGCCAGCAGCCCCACAGGGTTCTACGAGCAGTACTTC. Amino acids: CASSPTGFYEQYF.

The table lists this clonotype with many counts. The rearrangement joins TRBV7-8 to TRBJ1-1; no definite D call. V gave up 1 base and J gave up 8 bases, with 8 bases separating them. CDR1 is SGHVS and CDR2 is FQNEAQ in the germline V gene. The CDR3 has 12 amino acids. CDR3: CASSLVFLEAFF. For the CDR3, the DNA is TGTGCCAGCAGCTTAGTTTTTCTAGAAGCTTTCTTT. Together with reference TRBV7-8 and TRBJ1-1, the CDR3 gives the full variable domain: GAGVSQSPRYKVAKRGQDVALRCDPISGHVSLFWYQQALGQGPEFLTYFQNEAQLDKSGLPSDRFFAERPEGSVSTLKIQRTQQEDSAVYLCASSLVFLEAFFGQGTRLTVV.

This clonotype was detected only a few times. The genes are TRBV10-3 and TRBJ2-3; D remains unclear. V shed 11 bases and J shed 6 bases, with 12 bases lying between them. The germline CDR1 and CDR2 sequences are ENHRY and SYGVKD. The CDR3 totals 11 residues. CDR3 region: CAASLGDTQYF. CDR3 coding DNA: TGTGCCGCCTCCCTCGGGGATACGCAGTATTTT.

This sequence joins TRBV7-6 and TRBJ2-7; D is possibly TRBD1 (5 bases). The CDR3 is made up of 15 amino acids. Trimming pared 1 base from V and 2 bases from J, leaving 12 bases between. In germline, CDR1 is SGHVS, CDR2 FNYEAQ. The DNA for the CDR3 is TGTGCCAGCAGCTTAGGCATAGGGGCGGCCTACGAGCAGTACTTC. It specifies CASSLGIGAAYEQYF.

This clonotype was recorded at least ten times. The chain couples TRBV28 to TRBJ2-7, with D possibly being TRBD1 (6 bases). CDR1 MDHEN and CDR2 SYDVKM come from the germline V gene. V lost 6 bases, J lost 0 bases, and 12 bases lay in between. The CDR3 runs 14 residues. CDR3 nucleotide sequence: TGTGCCAGCAGGAGGGGGTCTTACTCCTACGAGCAGTACTTC. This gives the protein CASRRGSYSYEQYF.

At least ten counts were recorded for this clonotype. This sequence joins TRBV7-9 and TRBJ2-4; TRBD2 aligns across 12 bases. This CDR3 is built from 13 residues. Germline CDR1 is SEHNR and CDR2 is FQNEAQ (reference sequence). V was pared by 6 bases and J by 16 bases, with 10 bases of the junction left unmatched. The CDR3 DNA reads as TGTGCCAGCAGTCGCTCGACTAGCGGGAGTCCCTACTTC. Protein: CASSRSTSGSPYF.

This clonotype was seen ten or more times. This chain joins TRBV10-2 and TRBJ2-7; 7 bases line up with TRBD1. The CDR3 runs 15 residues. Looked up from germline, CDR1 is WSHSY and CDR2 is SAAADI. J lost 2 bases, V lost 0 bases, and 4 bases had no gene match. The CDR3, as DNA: TGCGCCAGCAGTGAGTCGAACAGGGGAACCTACGAGCAGTACTTC. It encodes CASSESNRGTYEQYF.

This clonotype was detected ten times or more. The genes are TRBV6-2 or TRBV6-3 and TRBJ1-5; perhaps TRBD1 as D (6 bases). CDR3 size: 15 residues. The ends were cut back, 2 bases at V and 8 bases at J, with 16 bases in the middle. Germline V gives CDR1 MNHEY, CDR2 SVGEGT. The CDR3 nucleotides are TGTGCCAGCAGTTACGGACGCGGGGGGCGAGAGCCCCAGCATTTT. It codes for CASSYGRGGREPQHF.